This T cell receptor (beta chain) was sequenced for a study of T cell responses to AZD1222 COVID-19 vaccine. Whole-study findings and limits: Samples come after the peak T cell response, not at day 14. Only a handful of people who got AZD1222 tested seropositive at baseline.

Deletions cut 11 bases from V and 6 bases from J, with 10 bases between. In germline, CDR1 is MNHEY, CDR2 SVGAGI. The CDR3 runs 11 residues. To note about this clone: The antigen is unknown.

Sequenced by immunoSEQ multiplex PCR; TCRdb stores in-frame clones only, minus some. Counted here are 150,000 to 180,000 clones, approximately 87% occurring once; the ten biggest clones make up 4.5% to 6%. Sequenced here: peripheral blood, sampled on day 0 of MenACWY control vaccination. This receptor was identified in an adult in good health. The chain is built from TRBV6-5 and TRBJ2-2; D not certain. CDR3 region: CAHATSGELFF. CDR3 nucleotides: TGTGCCCATGCGACCTCCGGGGAGCTGTTTTTT.